The 17 T cell receptor beta chains presented below share a single source sample, sequenced in a study of OX40 agonist ivuxolimab in advanced cancers. Assay used: immunoSEQ multiplex PCR; TCRdb lists only in-frame clones, some missing. This sample carries around 53,000 clones, about four fifths of them seen once, and the ten largest clones take about 0.69%. The source material was CD4+ or CD8+ T cells sorted from blood, sampled in a trial of the OX40 agonist ivuxolimab. All receptors derive from an adult with an advanced solid tumor such as melanoma, head and neck, liver or kidney cancer.

The genes are TRBV19 and TRBJ2-7; 8 bases are a match to TRBD2. This CDR3 spans 15 amino acids. In germline, CDR1 is LNHDA, CDR2 SQIVND (reference sequence). V was pared by 1 base and J by 5 bases, with 7 bases of the junction left unmatched. The CDR3 is CASSIGSSGSHEQYF. For the CDR3, the DNA is TGTGCCAGTAGTATAGGGTCCAGCGGGAGTCACGAGCAGTACTTC.

This clone showed up just once. CDR3 in DNA: TGTGCCAGCTCACCACCAGGGAGTTCGGAGCGCAGCTACACCTTC. The encoded protein is CASSPPGSSERSYTF. The rearrangement joins TRBV18 to TRBJ1-2; D unresolved. The V gene lost 0 bases and the J gene lost 9 bases, with 17 bases spanning the gap. The germline gives CDR1 KGHSH, CDR2 LQKENI. The CDR3 loop spans 15 amino acids.

This clone was detected only a few times. This chain connects TRBV7-2 to TRBJ2-2, with 7 bases matching TRBD1. Unmatched junction bases numbered 8, after V lost 2 bases and J lost 14 bases. This CDR3 has 13 amino acids. Germline CDR1 is SGHTA and CDR2 is FQGNSA. Here the CDR3 DNA reads TGTGCCAGCAGCTTAACCTGGACAGGTGAACTGTTTTTT. Amino acid sequence: CASSLTWTGELFF. Full variable domain (outside the CDR3, taken from reference TRBV7-2 and TRBJ2-2): GAGVSQSPSNKVTEKGKDVELRCDPISGHTALYWYRQSLGQGLEFLIYFQGNSAPDKSGLPSDRFSAERTGGSVSTLTIQRTQQEDSAVYLCASSLTWTGELFFGEGSRLTVL.

This clone has a single count. The chain has TRBV28 and TRBJ1-6; 7 nucleotides line up with TRBD1. The CDR3 covers 15 residues. V lost 2 bases and J lost 7; bases outside the gene matches: 5. Germline CDR1 is MDHEN and CDR2 is SYDVKM. The CDR3 nucleotides are TGTGCCAGCAGTTTAGGACCAGGGGGAAATTCACCCCTCCACTTT. Translating it yields CASSLGPGGNSPLHF.

This chain connects TRBV18 to TRBJ1-5, with 10 nucleotides matching TRBD1. Germline assignment: CDR1 KGHSH and CDR2 LQKENI. V shed 9 bases, J shed 0 bases, and the junction held 14 bases outside the gene matches. The CDR3 spans 18 residues. The CDR3 coding sequence is TGTGCCAGTGCTTCTGTAGGGACAGGGGACTATAGCAATCAGCCCCAGCATTTT. Residues: CASASVGTGDYSNQPQHF. Using reference TRBV18 and TRBJ1-5 for the parts outside the CDR3, the full variable domain is NAGVMQNPRHLVRRRGQEARLRCSPMKGHSHVYWYRQLPEEGLKFMVYLQKENIIDESGMPKERFSAEFPKEGPSILRIQQVVRGDSAAYFCASASVGTGDYSNQPQHFGDGTRLSIL.

The chain links TRBV7-6 to TRBJ2-3; 10 bases line up with TRBD2. Per the germline V gene, CDR1 is SGHVS and CDR2 is FNYEAQ. The V and J ends lost 2 bases and 6 bases, in that order; junction bases with no gene match: 8. The CDR3 runs to 16 residues. CDR3 DNA: TGTGCCAGCAGCTTAATAGCGGGGGGCCCCGCGGATACGCAGTATTTT. Translation: CASSLIAGGPADTQYF.

The V gene is TRBV7-2, the J gene TRBJ2-5; D might be TRBD1 (6 bases). CDR1 is SGHTA, CDR2 FQGNSA, per germline. Trimming took 5 bases from V and 5 from J, leaving 12 bases between them. The CDR3 covers 13 residues. CDR3 sequence reads: CASSRDRKETQYF. The CDR3 DNA is TGTGCCAGCAGCCGAGACAGGAAGGAGACCCAGTACTTC.

This chain joins TRBV9 and TRBJ2-7; 8 bases line up with TRBD1. Germline V lookup: CDR1 SGDLS, CDR2 YYNGEE. V shed 3 bases, J shed 2 bases, and the junction held 7 bases outside the gene matches. The CDR3 spans 15 residues. The CDR3 spells CASSETGTGPYEQYF. DNA of the CDR3: TGTGCCAGCAGCGAAACCGGGACAGGTCCCTACGAGCAGTACTTC.

The chain employs TRBV19 and TRBJ1-2; D unclear. Germline CDR1 LNHDA, CDR2 SQIVND (reference sequence). This CDR3 region has 14 residues. V shed 3 bases and J shed 4 bases, with 12 bases lying between them. CDR3 DNA: TGTGCCAGTAGTATGACGAGGGCGGCCTATGGCTACACCTTC. Amino acids: CASSMTRAAYGYTF.

The chain uses TRBV19 and TRBJ2-6, with 8 nucleotides matching TRBD1. V was pared by 5 bases and J by 2 bases, with 8 bases of the junction left unmatched. The germline V gene has CDR1 LNHDA and CDR2 SQIVND (reference sequence). The CDR3 runs 17 residues. DNA for the CDR3: TGTGCCAGTAGTTCCCGGACAGGGCTGACTGGGGCCAACGTCCTGACTTTC. Translation: CASSSRTGLTGANVLTF.

The chain uses TRBV5-1 and TRBJ1-2; D gene ambiguous. The CDR3 has 12 residues. Germline V gene lookup returns CDR1 SGHRS and CDR2 YFSETQ. Between the trimmed V and J ends, which lost 3 bases and 4 bases, there was a span of 7 bases. CDR3 bases: TGCGCCAGCAGCTCGGACCTCTATGGCTACACCTTC. It encodes CASSSDLYGYTF.

This clone was found a few times. The CDR3 DNA reads as TGTGCCAGCTCACCAACAGGGAGCTCCTATAATTCACCCCTCCACTTT. Protein: CASSPTGSSYNSPLHF. V and J are TRBV18 and TRBJ1-6; maybe TRBD1 (6 bases). CDR1 and CDR2 (germline): KGHSH, LQKENI. V was cut by 2 bases and J by 0 bases, with 8 bases left in between. The CDR3 is 16 amino acids.

The chain couples TRBV13 to TRBJ2-1, with D possibly being TRBD1 or TRBD2 (6 bases each). Between the trimmed V and J ends, which lost 4 bases and 5 bases, there was a span of 24 bases. The germline V gene encodes CDR1 PRHDT and CDR2 FYEKMQ (reference sequence). This CDR3 has 18 residues. CDR3 DNA: TGTGCCAGCAGCTCCCGCGAGGGGGGTATTAGGCTACACAATGAGCAGTTCTTC. Its translation is CASSSREGGIRLHNEQFF. Looking up the rest from reference TRBV13 and TRBJ2-1 gives the full variable domain: AAGVIQSPRHLIKEKRETATLKCYPIPRHDTVYWYQQGPGQDPQFLISFYEKMQSDKGSIPDRFSAQQFSDYHSELNMSSLELGDSALYFCASSSREGGIRLHNEQFFGPGTRLTVL.

The chain employs TRBV7-9 and TRBJ2-5; 8 positions agree with TRBD1. Trimming removed 3 bases from V and 5 bases from J; junction bases left unmatched: 5. The CDR3 loop spans 14 amino acids. Germline-derived CDR1 and CDR2 are SEHNR and FQNEAQ (reference sequence). The CDR3 region is CASSFQGAQETQYF. The CDR3 coding sequence is TGTGCCAGCAGCTTCCAGGGGGCACAGGAGACCCAGTACTTC.

This clone was recorded only once. The chain recombines TRBV28 with TRBJ1-2, with 7 bases matching TRBD1. Trimming removed 6 bases from V and 8 bases from J; junction bases left unmatched: 6. The CDR3 runs 12 residues. CDR1 MDHEN and CDR2 SYDVKM come from the germline V gene. The CDR3 nucleotides are TGTGCCAGCAGCTTTACAGGGGACGGCTACACCTTC. It translates to CASSFTGDGYTF.

The rearrangement uses TRBV11-2 and TRBJ2-7; 8 nucleotides line up with TRBD1. Germline V lookup: CDR1 SGHAT, CDR2 FQNNGV. V lost 7 bases, J lost 1 base, and 3 bases stayed unmatched. The length of the CDR3 is 13 residues. This CDR3 is CASKRQGSYEQYF. The CDR3 DNA follows: TGTGCCAGCAAAAGACAGGGGTCCTACGAGCAGTACTTC.

The chain carries TRBV10-3 and TRBJ1-5; D not resolved. CDR1 is ENHRY and CDR2 is SYGVKD in the germline V gene. The V and J ends lost 4 bases and 4 bases respectively, with 5 bases between them. CDR3 length equals 12 residues. The CDR3 reads CAISATNQPQHF. CDR3 in DNA: TGTGCCATCAGTGCCACGAATCAGCCCCAGCATTTT.